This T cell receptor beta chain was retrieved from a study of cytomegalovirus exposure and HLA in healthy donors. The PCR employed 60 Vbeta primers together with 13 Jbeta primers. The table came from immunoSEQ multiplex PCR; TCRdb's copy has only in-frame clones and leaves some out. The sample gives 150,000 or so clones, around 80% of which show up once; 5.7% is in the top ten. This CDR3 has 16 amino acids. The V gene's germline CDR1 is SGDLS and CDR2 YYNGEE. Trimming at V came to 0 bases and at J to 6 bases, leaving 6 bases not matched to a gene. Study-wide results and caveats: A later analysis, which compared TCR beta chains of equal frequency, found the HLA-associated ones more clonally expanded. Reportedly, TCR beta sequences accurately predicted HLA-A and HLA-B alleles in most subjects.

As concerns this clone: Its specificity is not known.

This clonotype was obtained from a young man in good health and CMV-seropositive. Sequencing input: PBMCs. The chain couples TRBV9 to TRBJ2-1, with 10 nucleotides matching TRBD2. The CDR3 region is CASSVGLAGALNEQFF. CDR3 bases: TGTGCCAGCAGCGTAGGGCTAGCGGGAGCTCTCAATGAGCAGTTCTTC. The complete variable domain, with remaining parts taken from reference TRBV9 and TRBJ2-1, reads DSGVTQTPKHLITATGQRVTLRCSPRSGDLSVYWYQQSLDQGLQFLIQYYNGEERAKGNILERFSAQQFPDLHSELNLSSLELGDSALYFCASSVGLAGALNEQFFGPGTRLTVL.